The 10 T cell receptor beta chains below come from one sample, sequenced in a study of post-analysis software for immune sequencing data. Points from the study as a whole: The study found TRBV5-6, TRBV5-1 and TRBV20-1 among five TRBV segments more frequent in patients than controls.

Antigens for these TCRs are unknown. The TCR beta cDNA libraries contained unique molecular identifiers. TCRdb reprocessed the PCR reads via MiXCR and lists one record per CDR3 protein. The sample yields under 900,000 distinct CDR3 sequences, 53% seen once. Material for sequencing was blood. The receptors stem from a girl aged 5-17 years with multiple sclerosis.

The J gene is TRBJ1-2, the V gene TRBV10-3; D gene ambiguous. V dropped 2 bases and J dropped 2 bases, with 12 bases sitting between them. CDR1 ENHRY and CDR2 SYGVKD come from the germline V gene. The CDR3 consists of 15 residues. CDR3 protein: CAISETRVNNYGYTF. For the CDR3, the DNA is TGTGCCATCAGTGAGACTAGGGTAAACAACTATGGCTACACCTTC.

This clonotype has only a few counts. The chain links TRBV7-2 to TRBJ2-7; 9 nucleotides match TRBD1. Germline assignment: CDR1 SGHTA and CDR2 FQGNSA. V shed 6 bases, J shed 1 base, and the junction held 4 bases outside the gene matches. The CDR3 covers 14 residues. The DNA for the CDR3 is TGTGCCAGCAGTGGACAGGGGCCTTCCTACGAGCAGTACTTC. It is translated as CASSGQGPSYEQYF.

The V gene is TRBV10-3, the J gene TRBJ2-5; 7 positions match TRBD2. CDR3 length: 14 amino acids. CDR1 and CDR2 from the germline V gene are ENHRY and SYGVKD. The ends lost 3 bases at V and 5 bases at J; junction bases unmatched: 6. CDR3 protein: CAISEKRGGETQYF. For the CDR3, the DNA is TGTGCCATCAGTGAAAAGAGGGGAGGGGAGACCCAGTACTTC.

This clonotype was found a few times. This chain connects TRBV20-1 to TRBJ2-7; 9 bases fit TRBD1. This CDR3 region has 15 residues. V was clipped by 3 bases and J by 1 base; unmatched bases: 7. CDR1 DFQATT and CDR2 SNEGSKA come from the germline V gene (reference sequence). Written as DNA, the CDR3 is TGCAGTGCTAGGTCGATCGGGACAGGGTCCTACGAGCAGTACTTC. Protein product: CSARSIGTGSYEQYF.

This chain uses TRBV6-6 with TRBJ1-1; D gene unclear. CDR1 MNHNY and CDR2 SVGAGI come from the germline V gene (reference sequence). The CDR3 is 13 residues long. Trimming left V 5 bases short and J 2 bases short, with 9 bases between. CDR3 coding DNA: TGTGCCAGCAGTCAAACACTTAACACTGAAGCTTTCTTT. Translation: CASSQTLNTEAFF.

This chain joins TRBV6-5 and TRBJ2-5; 7 nucleotides agree with TRBD1. The CDR3 loop spans 16 amino acids. J gave up 4 bases and V 3 bases, and 11 bases lay outside the gene matches. Germline lookup yields CDR1 MNHEY and CDR2 SVGAGI. CDR3 amino acids: CASSYHRSQGRETQYF. Here the CDR3 DNA reads TGTGCCAGCAGTTATCACCGCTCACAGGGGAGAGAGACCCAGTACTTC.

This chain connects TRBV12-3 or TRBV12-4 to TRBJ2-7; the D call may be TRBD1 or TRBD2 (5 bases each). V lost 3 bases and J 3 bases, leaving 12 bases between the germline ends. The CDR3 is made up of 14 amino acids. As DNA, the CDR3 is TGTGCCAGCAGTTTGTTGGTGGGGGTCTACGAGCAGTACTTC. Translation gives CASSLLVGVYEQYF.

This chain joins TRBV7-3 and TRBJ2-7; possibly TRBD2 for D (5 bases). The V end was cut by 2 bases, the J end by 7 bases, with 12 bases between. The germline gives CDR1 SGHTA, CDR2 FQGTGA. CDR3 length: 13 residues. The CDR3 loop is CASSLGPGREQYF. CDR3 coding DNA: TGTGCCAGCAGCTTAGGTCCGGGAAGGGAGCAGTACTTC.

The chain links TRBV12-3 or TRBV12-4 to TRBJ2-3; D unresolved. Trimming removed 6 bases at V and 3 bases at J, with 10 bases between. The CDR3 runs 13 residues. CDR3 region: CASSRRRTDTQYF. The CDR3 bases are TGTGCCAGCAGCCGCCGTAGGACAGATACGCAGTATTTT.

V usage is TRBV10-3 and J usage is TRBJ1-2; D remains unclear. The V end was cut by 2 bases, the J end by 7 bases, with 8 bases between. Germline V gene sequence: CDR1 ENHRY, CDR2 SYGVKD. The CDR3 covers 12 residues. The CDR3 DNA sequence: TGTGCCATCAGTGAGGGGGATCCTGGCTACACCTTC. Translated, it gives CAISEGDPGYTF.